This entry describes one T cell receptor (beta chain). TCRdb's table, derived via immunoSEQ multiplex PCR, lists solely in-frame clones and lacks some. The table lists fewer than 20,000 clones, about four fifths of them singletons. With 4 bases clipped from V and 5 bases from J, the junction kept 8 bases outside the gene matches. This CDR3 spans 15 amino acids. Per the germline V gene, CDR1 is SGDLS and CDR2 is YYNGEE. The treatment was: randomized to nivolumab then ipilimumab (arm A) or the reverse (arm B). Live CD3+CD8+ CD19− CD56− cells were sorted from PBMCs. The sample belongs to a study of sequential checkpoint blockade in melanoma. Study-wide background: Arm A got nivolumab then ipilimumab; arm B the reverse, 1:1. After both sequences, patients received maintenance nivolumab.

This TCR derives from a human donor with melanoma. The source was CD8+ T cells sorted from blood (inferred from file names), collected from a patient given nivolumab and ipilimumab in sequence. The rearrangement uses TRBV9 and TRBJ2-5, with TRBD2 matching 10 bases. CDR3 sequence: CASSQALSGGETQYF. The CDR3 DNA follows: TGTGCCAGCAGCCAGGCCCTTAGCGGGGGGGAGACCCAGTACTTC.